Below are 18 T cell receptor beta chains sequenced from a single sample in a study of shared clonotypes between healthy human individuals. Libraries were prepared by immunoSEQ multiplex PCR; TCRdb keeps only in-frame clonotypes and omits some of them. The repertoire includes about 1.9 million clones, roughly 95% of them detected once, and under 2% sits in the top ten. Naive CD8 cells, CD45RO-negative and positively selected for CCR7, excluded terminally differentiated effector memory CD45RA+ cells. Sequences were obtained from naive CD8+ T cells from PBMCs. The receptor set was obtained from a young man in good health. Some clones in this sample may be carry-over from other donors' samples.

The chain carries TRBV28 and TRBJ2-7; 7 bases are a match to TRBD1. The J segment lost 5 bases and the V segment lost 8 bases, leaving 9 bases of the junction unmatched. The CDR3 covers 13 residues. Germline loops: CDR1 MDHEN, CDR2 SYDVKM. The CDR3 loop reads CASSSGQAHEQYF. In DNA, the CDR3 is TGTGCCAGCTCCTCCGGACAGGCCCACGAGCAGTACTTC.

The CDR3 loop is CASSVDGGASGNTEAFF. As DNA, the CDR3 is TGTGCCAGCAGCGTAGATGGAGGGGCCTCAGGGAACACTGAAGCTTTCTTT. J is TRBJ1-1 and V is TRBV9; possible D gene TRBD1, 5 bases. The CDR3 contains 17 residues. The V and J ends lost 0 bases and 1 base respectively, with 16 bases between them. Germline V CDR1 and CDR2: SGDLS, YYNGEE. Together with reference TRBV9 and TRBJ1-1, the CDR3 gives the full variable domain: DSGVTQTPKHLITATGQRVTLRCSPRSGDLSVYWYQQSLDQGLQFLIQYYNGEERAKGNILERFSAQQFPDLHSELNLSSLELGDSALYFCASSVDGGASGNTEAFFGQGTRLTVV.

The rearrangement uses TRBV10-3 and TRBJ2-3, with 11 bases identical to TRBD1. CDR3 length: 15 amino acids. J was trimmed by 7 bases and V by 8 bases; bases with no gene match: 11. Germline-derived CDR1 and CDR2 are ENHRY and SYGVKD. CDR3 region: CAIGIGQGAMYTQYF. The CDR3 DNA reads as TGTGCCATCGGGATAGGACAGGGGGCCATGTATACGCAGTATTTT.

In this sample, this clone turned up once. The identical CDR3 is also encoded by other nucleotide sequences in the sample. The chain combines TRBV9 with TRBJ2-7; 8 bases map to TRBD2. The V and J ends lost 1 base and 2 bases, in that order; junction bases with no gene match: 2. Germline loops: CDR1 SGDLS, CDR2 YYNGEE. The CDR3 is 14 amino acids. In DNA form, the CDR3 reads TGTGCCAGCAGCGTAACTAGCGGAACCTACGAGCAGTACTTC. This translates into CASSVTSGTYEQYF.

The rearrangement uses TRBV11-2 and TRBJ2-5; weak D call: TRBD1 (7 bases). This CDR3 has 17 amino acids. Germline V gives CDR1 SGHAT, CDR2 FQNNGV. The V end was cut by 3 bases, the J end by 4 bases, with 21 bases between. CDR3 sequence: CASSFNPWPGGRETQYF. The CDR3 nucleotides read TGTGCCAGCAGCTTTAACCCCTGGCCAGGGGGGAGAGAGACCCAGTACTTC.

V and J are TRBV7-9 and TRBJ1-4; D call uncertain. The length of the CDR3 is 15 residues. V lost 5 bases and J lost 8, with 18 bases in between. The germline gives CDR1 SEHNR, CDR2 FQNEAQ (reference sequence). The CDR3 region is CASSPRGAGIEKLFF. As DNA, the CDR3 is TGTGCCAGCAGCCCGCGGGGAGCCGGGATCGAAAAACTGTTTTTT.

Concerning this clone itself: The same CDR3 arises from other DNA sequences in this sample as well. The genes are TRBV27 and TRBJ2-1; D is ambiguous. Germline loops: CDR1 MNHEY, CDR2 SMNVEV (reference sequence). CDR3 length equals 13 residues. The ends were cut back, 0 bases at V and 7 bases at J, with 7 bases in the middle. The CDR3 DNA reads TGTGCCAGCAGTTTATCGCCTAGTAATGAGCAGTTCTTC. Protein: CASSLSPSNEQFF.

The V and J genes are TRBV30 and TRBJ2-5, with 7 bases identical to TRBD1. V lost 5 bases, J lost 11 bases, and 17 bases stayed unmatched. CDR3 length equals 14 residues. Germline loops: CDR1 GTSNPN, CDR2 SVGIG (reference sequence). CDR3 loop: CAWQVTQQGREQYF. As DNA, the CDR3 is TGTGCCTGGCAAGTAACCCAACAGGGGAGAGAGCAGTACTTC.

This chain's CDR3 is CASSFGWRQGSYEQYF. The CDR3 DNA is TGTGCCAGCAGCTTTGGATGGAGACAGGGGTCCTACGAGCAGTACTTC. The V and J genes are TRBV5-8 and TRBJ2-7, with 8 bases identical to TRBD1. The V segment lost 2 bases and the J segment 1 base; nucleotides outside the gene matches: 8. The CDR3 totals 16 residues. The germline CDR1 and CDR2 sequences are SGHTS and YDEGEE.

The rearrangement uses TRBV7-9 and TRBJ2-7; weak D call: TRBD2 (6 bases). The CDR3 sequence is 18 residues long. Germline V CDR1 and CDR2: SEHNR, FQNEAQ (reference sequence). The V end lost 0 bases, the J end lost 3 bases, and 21 bases lay between the germline ends. CDR3 nucleotide sequence: TGTGCCAGCAGCTTAGCGGGTCTGGGGGGAGAGGGTTTCTACGAGCAGTACTTC. Protein: CASSLAGLGGEGFYEQYF.

V usage is TRBV20-1 and J usage is TRBJ2-1; unclear D gene. Trimming took 7 bases from V and 4 from J, leaving 8 bases between them. This CDR3 comprises 11 residues. Germline-derived CDR1 and CDR2 are DFQATT and SNEGSKA (reference sequence). The CDR3 DNA sequence: TGCAGTGTTGCGGAATACAATGAGCAGTTCTTC. Protein product: CSVAEYNEQFF.

The J gene is TRBJ2-7, the V gene TRBV27; 8 bases line up with TRBD1. J gave up 4 bases and V 3 bases, and 8 bases lay outside the gene matches. The germline CDR1 and CDR2 sequences are MNHEY and SMNVEV (reference sequence). CDR3 length equals 15 residues. CDR3 sequence (DNA): TGTGCCAGCAGTTTGAGTTCGACAGGGGTTTACGAGCAGTACTTC. Translating it yields CASSLSSTGVYEQYF.

Comment on this clone: This same CDR3 is encoded by further DNA sequences in the sample. V usage is TRBV7-9 and J usage is TRBJ2-7; tentatively, D is TRBD2 (5 bases). The V end lost 5 bases, the J end lost 7 bases, and 12 bases lay between the germline ends. CDR3 length equals 12 residues. Germline V gives CDR1 SEHNR, CDR2 FQNEAQ (reference sequence). CDR3 nucleotide sequence: TGTGCCAGCAGCCCCGCCGGCGGGGAGCAGTACTTC. As protein: CASSPAGGEQYF. Complete variable domain (other parts from reference TRBV7-9 and TRBJ2-7): DTGVSQNPRHKITKRGQNVTFRCDPISEHNRLYWYRQTLGQGPEFLTYFQNEAQLEKSRLLSDRFSAERPKGSFSTLEIQRTEQGDSAMYLCASSPAGGEQYFGPGTRLTVT.

The sample holds a few counts of this clone. The J gene is TRBJ1-1, the V gene TRBV4-1; D possibly corresponds to TRBD1 (5 bases). There are 15 residues in the CDR3. Trimming shortened V by 0 bases and J by 7 bases, and 15 bases separated the two germline ends. Germline V gene sequence: CDR1 MGHRA, CDR2 YSYEKL. In DNA form, the CDR3 reads TGCGCCAGCAGCCAAGATTCATCAGGGAAACGTGAAGCTTTCTTT. This codes for CASSQDSSGKREAFF.

The CDR3 region is CATSQGQTYEQYF. CDR3 coding DNA: TGTGCCACCTCCCAGGGACAGACCTACGAGCAGTACTTC. The chain has TRBV6-5 and TRBJ2-7, with TRBD1 matching 7 bases. The CDR3 is made up of 13 amino acids. The germline V gene encodes CDR1 MNHEY and CDR2 SVGAGI. V lost 10 bases, J lost 2 bases, and 8 bases stayed unmatched.

This rearrangement joins TRBV15 to TRBJ1-2; TRBD1 might be the D (5 bases). Deletions cut 0 bases from V and 3 bases from J, with 14 bases between. The germline gives CDR1 LNHNV, CDR2 YYDKDF (reference sequence). The CDR3 totals 16 residues. CDR3 residues: CATSRDWGARDYGYTF. DNA for the CDR3: TGTGCCACCAGCAGAGATTGGGGTGCCAGGGACTATGGCTACACCTTC.

The gene calls are TRBV19 and TRBJ1-5; D may be TRBD1 (6 bases). The germline V gene has CDR1 LNHDA and CDR2 SQIVND (reference sequence). Trimming shortened V by 7 bases and J by 6 bases, and 19 bases separated the two germline ends. The CDR3 loop spans 15 amino acids. Written as DNA, the CDR3 is TGTGCCAGTAACCCGTGGTGGGGGGCCAGTCAGCCCCAGCATTTT. Its translation: CASNPWWGASQPQHF.

This chain connects TRBV5-1 to TRBJ2-7, with D perhaps TRBD1 (7 bases). The germline gives CDR1 SGHRS, CDR2 YFSETQ. The CDR3 has 15 amino acids. V lost 3 bases and J 0 bases, leaving 13 bases between the germline ends. CDR3 sequence reads: CASSSSRGVSYEQYF. CDR3 nucleotide sequence: TGCGCCAGCAGCTCCAGCAGGGGGGTCTCCTACGAGCAGTACTTC.